This T cell receptor beta chain was recorded in a study of T cells in Graves' hyperthyroidism and ophthalmopathy. Overall study context: At initial diagnosis, before any treatment had begun, peripheral blood was obtained. Notes on the study in general: A model built on 13 V-J features separated ophthalmopathy from stable hyperthyroidism. Appearing also in blood were most of the thyroid clonotypes expanded above 0.001.

This clonotype was seen a handful of times. Its antigen is still unknown. TCR beta CDR3 region amplification was performed from RNA transcripts. The study used the HTBI primer set for a first-round RT-PCR of the TCR CDR3. TCRdb reanalysed the multiplex PCR reads using MiXCR and keeps one entry per CDR3 protein. The data contain hundreds of thousands of distinct CDR3 sequences, around 13% of them singletons. Across 18 months, stable Graves' hyperthyroidism was marked by no progression to ophthalmopathy. The CDR3 is 15 amino acids. From germline, CDR1 is SNHLY and CDR2 FYNNEI. Trimming took 7 bases from V and 3 from J; bases not matched to a gene: 8.

The sequencing input was blood. The chain employs TRBV2 and TRBJ2-3, with 9 bases lining up with TRBD2. This clonotype originated in a woman aged 18-29 years with Graves' hyperthyroidism. In nucleotides, the CDR3 is TGTGCCAGCACCTCTAGCGGGGACCAGACAGATACGCAGTATTTT. Its protein is CASTSSGDQTDTQYF.